These T cell receptor beta chains were read from a single sample in a study of T cell responses to AZD1222 COVID-19 vaccine. Method: immunoSEQ multiplex PCR; TCRdb's copy keeps in-frame clones and lacks some. The sample carries about 130,000 clones, 85% to 90% recorded once. The specimen was peripheral blood, collected on day 0 of AZD1222 vaccination. These receptors came from an adult in good health. CDR3s include the opening cysteine and the closing phenylalanine or tryptophan. The D gene is left open where the match is weak. Clone size is given for some rows only: seen once, a few or many times, or a class if the clone is expanded.

j_call clone_size v_call d_call cdr3_aa cdr3_nt
TRBJ1-4 once TRBV7-9 TRBD1 CASSYGAGTGSEKLFF TGTGCCAGCAGCTATGGGGCCGGGACAGGGTCTGAAAAACTGTTTTTT
TRBJ2-7 NA TRBV28 TRBD1 CASENLQTGDEQYF TGTGCCAGCGAAAACCTACAGACAGGGGACGAGCAGTACTTC
TRBJ2-4 NA TRBV27 NA CASSLNRIAKNIQYF TGTGCCAGCAGTTTGAATCGAATAGCCAAAAACATTCAGTACTTC
TRBJ2-2 NA TRBV10-3 NA CAISGRLPYTGELFF TGTGCCATCAGTGGGCGCCTCCCTTACACCGGGGAGCTGTTTTTT
TRBJ1-2 NA TRBV28 NA CASSLWANYGYTF TGTGCCAGCAGTTTATGGGCTAACTATGGCTACACCTTC
TRBJ1-1 NA TRBV5-8 NA CASSLVRGSTEAFF TGTGCCAGCAGCTTGGTAAGGGGAAGCACTGAAGCTTTCTTT
TRBJ2-3 once TRBV7-3 NA CASSRGPSTDTQYF TGTGCCAGCAGCCGGGGGCCATCCACAGATACGCAGTATTTT
TRBJ2-1 NA TRBV4-3 NA CASSQDRTEQFF TGCGCCAGCAGCCAGGACCGAACTGAGCAGTTCTTC
TRBJ2-7 NA TRBV6-5 NA CASSYRYEQYF TGTGCCAGCAGTTACCGATACGAGCAGTACTTC
TRBJ2-7 NA TRBV6-6 NA CASSYSITGDYEQYF TGTGCCAGCAGTTACTCGATAACGGGGGATTACGAGCAGTACTTC
TRBJ1-6 NA TRBV5-1 NA CASSLEPGGPLHF TGCGCCAGCAGCTTGGAGCCGGGAGGACCCCTCCACTTT
TRBJ1-2 few TRBV28 TRBD1 CASSSVPGQGIGYTF TGTGCCAGCAGTTCGGTCCCGGGACAGGGAATCGGCTACACCTTC
TRBJ1-6 NA TRBV7-8 NA CASSSTSRQARPNSPLHF TGTGCCAGCAGCTCCACTTCCCGACAGGCGAGACCCAATTCACCCCTCCACTTT
TRBJ2-3 NA TRBV29-1 NA CSVEEPGRTQYF TGCAGCGTTGAAGAGCCCGGAAGGACGCAGTATTTT
TRBJ1-2 NA TRBV12-3/TRBV12-4 NA CASTRSRLYGYTF TGTGCCAGCACCAGATCCCGCCTTTATGGCTACACCTTC
TRBJ1-2 NA TRBV7-8 TRBD1 CASCVLGQEPPSYGYTF TGTGCCAGCTGCGTATTAGGACAGGAACCGCCCAGCTATGGCTACACCTTC